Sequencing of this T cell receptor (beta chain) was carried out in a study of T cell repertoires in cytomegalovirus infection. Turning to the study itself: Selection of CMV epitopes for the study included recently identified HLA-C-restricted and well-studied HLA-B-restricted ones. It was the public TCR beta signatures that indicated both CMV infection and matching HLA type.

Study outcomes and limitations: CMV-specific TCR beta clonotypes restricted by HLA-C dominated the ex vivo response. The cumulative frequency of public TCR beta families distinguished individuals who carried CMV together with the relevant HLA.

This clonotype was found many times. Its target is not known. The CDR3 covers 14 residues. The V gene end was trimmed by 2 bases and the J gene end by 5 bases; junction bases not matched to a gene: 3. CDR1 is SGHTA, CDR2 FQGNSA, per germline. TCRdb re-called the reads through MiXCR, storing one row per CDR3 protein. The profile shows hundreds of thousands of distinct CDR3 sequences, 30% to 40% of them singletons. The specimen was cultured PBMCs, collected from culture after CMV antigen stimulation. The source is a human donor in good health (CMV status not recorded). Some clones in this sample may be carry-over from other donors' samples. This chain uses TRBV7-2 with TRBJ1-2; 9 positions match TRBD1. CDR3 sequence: CASSLRQGDYGYTF. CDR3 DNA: TGTGCCAGCAGCTTACGACAGGGGGATTATGGCTACACCTTC.